A selection of T cell receptor beta chains follows, all from one sample in a study of T cell repertoires in aging, cancer and after chemotherapy. MiXCR, applied by TCRdb to the multiplex PCR reads, yields one record per CDR3 protein. The repertoire holds about 1,400 distinct CDR3 sequences, with approximately 40% as singletons. Sequencing was carried out using blood. Receptors were obtained from a human donor with a solid tumor. The CDR3 runs from the conserved cysteine through the conserved F or W. The D gene is left open where the match is weak. The size entry is marked missing in some rows and otherwise reads once, few, many or a size class.

>TRBD1|few|TRBV20-1|TRBJ1-4
CSAPGGQGSSTNEKLFF
TGCAGTGCCCCTGGGGGACAGGGCTCCTCAACTAATGAAAAACTGTTTTTT
>TRBD1|.|TRBV6-1|TRBJ1-5
CASSEAIDRGTGRVNQPQHF
TGTGCCAGCAGTGAAGCCATAGACCGGGGGACAGGTCGAGTAAATCAGCCCCAGCATTTT
>TRBD1|.|TRBV20-1|TRBJ1-3
CSARAGGASPNTIYF
TGCAGTGCTAGAGCAGGGGGCGCCTCCCCAAACACCATATATTTT
>.|.|TRBV20-1|TRBJ1-1
CSARSGERNTEAFF
TGCAGTGCTAGATCGGGGGAGCGGAACACTGAAGCTTTCTTT
>.|.|TRBV12-3/TRBV12-4|TRBJ2-7
CASSLPYGGVSDEQYF
TGTGCCAGCAGTTTACCGTACGGGGGTGTCTCCGACGAGCAGTACTTC
>.|.|TRBV27|TRBJ2-5
CASSLSQGTYQETQYF
TGTGCCAGCAGTTTATCCCAAGGGACATACCAAGAGACCCAGTACTTC
>TRBD2|few|TRBV7-9|TRBJ2-1
CASSPGLVLGSEQFF
TGTGCCAGCAGCCCCGGACTAGTTCTGGGCAGTGAGCAGTTCTTC
>.|.|TRBV28|TRBJ2-1
CASSLVGNQNNEQFF
TGTGCCAGCAGTTTAGTCGGAAACCAAAACAATGAGCAGTTCTTC
>.|few|TRBV7-2|TRBJ1-2
CASSQQAPYGYTF
TGTGCCAGCAGCCAGCAGGCCCCCTATGGCTACACCTTC
>TRBD2|.|TRBV20-1|TRBJ2-5
CSASRLAGGGTQYF
TGCAGTGCTAGCAGACTAGCGGGAGGCGGGACCCAGTACTTC
>.|.|TRBV5-1|TRBJ2-3
CASSLNGPDTQYF
TGCGCCAGCAGCTTGAACGGGCCCGATACGCAGTATTTT
>TRBD1|few|TRBV14|TRBJ1-4
CASSQGGTGYNEKLFF
TGTGCCAGCAGCCAAGGGGGGACAGGGTATAATGAAAAACTGTTTTTT
>TRBD1|few|TRBV30|TRBJ1-1
CAWSGTGTGETEAFF
TGTGCCTGGAGTGGGACCGGGACAGGGGAAACTGAAGCTTTCTTT
>.|few|TRBV7-9|TRBJ1-3
CASSPGGDIGNTIYF
TGTGCCAGCAGCCCCGGGGGGGACATTGGAAACACCATATATTTT
>.|few|TRBV6-5|TRBJ2-2
CASKLNSNTGELFF
TGTGCCAGCAAACTCAACAGCAACACCGGGGAGCTGTTTTTT